These 25 T cell receptor beta chains were all obtained from the same sample, sequenced in a study of blood T cell repertoires in COVID-19. Profiled with immunoSEQ multiplex PCR; TCRdb holds only in-frame clones, not every one. The data show 200,000 to 250,000 clones, around four fifths seen once. The sequenced sample consisted of peripheral blood. The receptors were sampled from a man aged 25 to 45 who had recovered from COVID-19.

V usage is TRBV18 and J usage is TRBJ2-1; perhaps TRBD2 as D (5 bases). Trimming left V 5 bases short and J 7 bases short, with 12 bases between. Germline V gives CDR1 KGHSH, CDR2 LQKENI. The length of the CDR3 is 13 residues. CDR3: CASSNTLGNEQFF. CDR3 nucleotides: TGTGCCAGCTCAAATACACTAGGAAATGAGCAGTTCTTC.

The V and J genes are TRBV21-1 and TRBJ1-2; TRBD1, as called in the table, went unchecked against the DNA. TRBV21-1 is designated a pseudogene. The CDR3 is 15 residues long. For the CDR3, the DNA is TGTGCCACCACCGCCCGACAGGGGCCAATCTATGGCTACACCTTC. Translating it yields CATTARQGPIYGYTF.

The rearrangement links TRBV6-6 to TRBJ2-7; D may be TRBD1 (6 bases). Trimming removed 0 bases at V and 6 bases at J, with 15 bases between. Germline V lookup: CDR1 MNHNY, CDR2 SVGAGI (reference sequence). This CDR3 comprises 15 residues. CDR3: CASSYSDSRSGEQYV. DNA of the CDR3: TGTGCCAGCAGTTACTCGGACAGCCGCTCCGGCGAGCAGTACGTC.

V gene TRBV27 combines with J gene TRBJ2-6; TRBD1 aligns across 9 bases. The CDR3 is made up of 18 amino acids. V shed 4 bases, J shed 1 base, and the junction held 8 bases outside the gene matches. Germline V lookup: CDR1 MNHEY, CDR2 SMNVEV (reference sequence). In DNA form, the CDR3 reads TGTGCCAGCAGTTCACCGACAGGGGGTTATTCTGGGGCCAACGTCCTGACTTTC. Amino acids: CASSSPTGGYSGANVLTF.

This clone has just a few counts. The chain couples TRBV6-5 to TRBJ2-7, with D perhaps matching TRBD2 (6 bases). The CDR3 sequence is 14 residues long. Trimming removed 8 bases at V and 3 bases at J, with 17 bases between. Germline values: CDR1 MNHEY, CDR2 SVGAGI. The CDR3 nucleotides read TGTGCCAGCGGCCGGTCCCGGGGACTCTACGAGCAGTACTTC. This gives the protein CASGRSRGLYEQYF.

With respect to this clone: The sample has other DNA sequences that encode this CDR3 too. The chain joins TRBV6-5 to TRBJ1-1, with TRBD1 matching over 7 bases. Trimming at V came to 5 bases and at J to 2 bases, leaving 8 bases not matched to a gene. Germline V gene lookup returns CDR1 MNHEY and CDR2 SVGAGI. The CDR3 is 15 residues long. The CDR3 spells CASSPGDRVNTEAFF. CDR3 DNA: TGTGCCAGCAGTCCCGGAGACAGGGTAAACACTGAAGCTTTCTTT.

This chain uses TRBV7-2 with TRBJ1-6; D is possibly TRBD1 (5 bases). This CDR3 has 14 residues. Germline CDR1 reads SGHTA; CDR2 reads FQGNSA. Trimming removed 0 bases from V and 10 bases from J, with 10 bases in between. CDR3 sequence reads: CASSLAARESPLHF. The CDR3 DNA reads as TGTGCCAGCAGCTTAGCTGCCAGGGAATCACCCCTCCACTTT.

This sequence joins TRBV6-1 and TRBJ1-3, with D possibly TRBD1 on 6 matching bases. Trimming removed 3 bases at V and 9 bases at J, with 15 bases between. CDR1 is MNHNS and CDR2 is SASEGT in the germline V gene. The CDR3 runs 14 residues. CDR3 sequence reads: CASSDPPTGITIYF. DNA of the CDR3: TGTGCCAGCAGTGACCCCCCGACAGGCATCACCATATATTTT.

The sample holds a few counts of this clone. The chain employs TRBV11-3 and TRBJ2-3; possibly TRBD2 for D (6 bases). The length of the CDR3 is 16 residues. CDR1 and CDR2 (germline): SGHNT, YENEEA. Trimming stripped 0 bases from V and 4 bases from J, with 14 bases between. The chain's CDR3 is CASSLDEGSGPDTQYF. CDR3 nucleotides: TGTGCCAGCAGCTTAGATGAGGGCAGCGGGCCAGATACGCAGTATTTT.

The chain has TRBV5-1 and TRBJ1-6; TRBD1 agrees at 9 bases. J gave up 10 bases and V 4 bases, and 15 bases lay outside the gene matches. The germline CDR1 and CDR2 sequences are SGHRS and YFSETQ. The CDR3 covers 17 residues. The CDR3 DNA is TGCGCCAGCAGCCATGGACAGGGGACGCACTCGCTCTCACCCCTCCACTTT. Protein: CASSHGQGTHSLSPLHF.

The gene calls are TRBV6-4 and TRBJ1-5; TRBD1 matches at 9 bases. CDR3 size: 16 residues. Trimming cost V 2 bases and J 3 bases; bases outside gene matches: 5. CDR1 and CDR2 (germline): MRHNA, SNTAGT. CDR3 sequence reads: CASSDRGQGNNQPQHF. CDR3 in DNA: TGTGCCAGCAGTGACCGGGGACAGGGAAACAATCAGCCCCAGCATTTT.

This chain joins TRBV28 and TRBJ1-6; no reliable D call. The CDR3 runs 10 residues. V lost 7 bases and J 14 bases, leaving 9 bases between the germline ends. Germline V gene data show CDR1 as MDHEN and CDR2 as SYDVKM. The chain's CDR3 is CASKSFSLHF. Here the CDR3 DNA reads TGTGCCAGCAAGAGCTTTTCCCTCCACTTT. Variable domain in full (rest from reference TRBV28 and TRBJ1-6): DVKVTQSSRYLVKRTGEKVFLECVQDMDHENMFWYRQDPGLGLRLIYFSYDVKMKEKGDIPEGYSVSREKKERFSLILESASTNQTSMYLCASKSFSLHFGNGTRLTVT.

The chain uses TRBV6-5 and TRBJ2-7; unclear D gene. Trimming took off 5 bases at V and 2 bases at J, with 10 bases between the two ends. This CDR3 is built from 13 residues. Germline CDR1 and CDR2: MNHEY and SVGAGI. CDR3 region: CASSPNPAYEQYV. The CDR3 nucleotides read TGTGCCAGCAGTCCGAACCCGGCCTACGAGCAGTACGTC.

This clone has just one count. The rearrangement uses TRBV3-1 (or the pseudogene TRBV3-2) and TRBJ1-1, with TRBD1 identical over 10 bases. CDR3 length equals 15 residues. From germline, CDR1 is LGHDT and CDR2 YNNKEL (reference sequence). Unmatched junction bases numbered 5, after V lost 6 bases and J lost 1 base. Here the CDR3 DNA reads TGTGCCAGCAGACTCCGACAGGGGGCGAACACTGAAGCTTTCTTT. Its translation is CASRLRQGANTEAFF.

The chain has TRBV9 and TRBJ1-6; no reliable D call. The CDR3 consists of 14 residues. Trimming shortened V by 0 bases and J by 9 bases, and 10 bases separated the two germline ends. Per germline, CDR1 SGDLS and CDR2 YYNGEE. CDR3 in amino acids: CASSVEYSGSPLHF. In DNA form, the CDR3 reads TGTGCCAGCAGCGTAGAATATAGTGGTTCACCCCTCCACTTT.

The genes are TRBV19 and TRBJ1-6, with D perhaps matching TRBD1 (5 bases). V was trimmed by 3 bases and J by 8 bases, leaving 17 bases between them. The CDR3 consists of 16 residues. CDR1 is LNHDA and CDR2 is SQIVND in the germline V gene (reference sequence). In DNA form, the CDR3 reads TGTGCCAGTAGTATTTTAAGGCAGGGCGGTTATTCACCCCTCCACTTT. This gives the protein CASSILRQGGYSPLHF.

The gene calls are TRBV6-5 and TRBJ1-1; D may be TRBD1 (6 bases). The CDR3 contains 12 residues. The germline V gene encodes CDR1 MNHEY and CDR2 SVGAGI. The V and J ends lost 3 bases and 8 bases respectively, with 10 bases between them. The CDR3 loop reads CASSYGQSEAFF. The CDR3 DNA is TGTGCCAGCAGTTATGGACAGAGCGAAGCTTTCTTT.

The chain links TRBV10-3 to TRBJ2-5; D remains ambiguous. CDR1 is ENHRY, CDR2 SYGVKD, per germline. V dropped 0 bases and J dropped 3 bases, with 14 bases sitting between them. The CDR3 spans 16 residues. In nucleotides, the CDR3 is TGTGCCATCAGTGAGTCCGAATATGGAGTCGAAGAGACCCAGTACTTC. This sequence encodes CAISESEYGVEETQYF.

The gene calls are TRBV7-2 and TRBJ1-2, with TRBD1 as a possible D gene (6 bases). Germline V gene data show CDR1 as SGHTA and CDR2 as FQGNSA. Trimming stripped 6 bases from V and 5 bases from J, with 28 bases between. CDR3 length equals 18 residues. This CDR3 reads CASSSMAGRGREGYGYTF. CDR3 sequence (DNA): TGTGCCAGCAGTAGTATGGCCGGGCGGGGGCGAGAGGGGTATGGCTACACCTTC.

The genes are TRBV29-1 and TRBJ2-3; D not resolved. V was shortened by 3 bases and J by 1 base, with 5 bases between the two germline ends. The CDR3 is 12 amino acids. CDR1 and CDR2 (germline): SQVTM, ANQGSEA. The CDR3 loop is CSVEARTDTQYF. The CDR3 DNA reads TGCAGCGTTGAGGCCCGCACAGATACGCAGTATTTT.

This sequence joins TRBV7-8 and TRBJ1-6, with 9 positions matching TRBD1. The J segment lost 7 bases and the V segment lost 2 bases, leaving 6 bases of the junction unmatched. Germline V gene data show CDR1 as SGHVS and CDR2 as FQNEAQ. This CDR3 spans 16 amino acids. This chain's CDR3 is CASSLRTGVQNSPLHF. The CDR3 DNA sequence: TGTGCCAGCAGCTTAAGGACAGGGGTTCAGAATTCACCCCTCCACTTT.

The sample holds a few counts of this clone. This chain uses TRBV28 with TRBJ1-2; TRBD1 aligns across 8 bases. Germline CDR1 and CDR2: MDHEN and SYDVKM. V dropped 4 bases and J dropped 10; count of bases not matched to a gene: 11. The CDR3 is made up of 14 amino acids. The CDR3 nucleotides are TGTGCCAGCAGTTCAACAGGGGGAACTAATCTCTACACCTTC. This codes for CASSSTGGTNLYTF.

This clone was seen more than once but under ten times. The chain couples TRBV11-1 to TRBJ2-7; 8 bases match TRBD1. With V trimmed by 4 bases and J by 5 bases, 7 bases remained unmatched. Germline V gene data show CDR1 as SGHAT and CDR2 as FQDESV (reference sequence). The CDR3 consists of 14 residues. The CDR3 sequence is CASSSDRGWDEQYF. As DNA, the CDR3 is TGTGCCAGCAGCTCCGACAGGGGTTGGGACGAGCAGTACTTC. The whole variable domain, remainder taken from reference TRBV11-1 and TRBJ2-7, is EAEVAQSPRYKITEKSQAVAFWCDPISGHATLYWYRQILGQGPELLVQFQDESVVDDSQLPKDRFSAERLKGVDSTLKIQPAELGDSAMYLCASSSDRGWDEQYFGPGTRLTVT.

Comment on this clone: The junction departs from the called germline gene at one end, perhaps through a read error. The chain is built from TRBV14 and TRBJ1-2; tentative D call: TRBD1 (5 bases). Germline V lookup: CDR1 SGHDN, CDR2 FVKESK. The CDR3 contains 16 residues. CDR3 residues: CASSQGYRGLSYGYTF. CDR3 nucleotide sequence: TGTGCCAGCAGTCAAGGATATAGGGGCCTCAGCTATGGCTACACCTTC.

The chain has TRBV6-2 or TRBV6-3 and TRBJ2-2, with 7 bases fitting TRBD1. V trimming: 0 bases; J trimming: 5 bases; junction bases outside the gene matches: 0. Germline V gene lookup returns CDR1 MNHEY and CDR2 SVGEGT. The CDR3 loop spans 14 amino acids. The CDR3 spells CASSYSTGTGELFF. The DNA of the CDR3 is TGTGCCAGCAGTTACTCGACAGGGACCGGGGAGCTGTTTTTT.